Presented here are 29 T cell receptor beta chains from one specimen sequenced in a study of shared clonotypes between healthy human individuals. Here immunoSEQ multiplex PCR was the method, and the copy in TCRdb shows in-frame clones only, minus some. The sample lists about 2.4 million clones; 80% to 95% were seen once. What was sequenced was naive CD4+ T cells from PBMCs. Subset given: CD45RA+ positively selected. Receptors were obtained from a man younger than 35 in good health. Some clones in this sample may be carry-over from other donors' samples.

The J gene is TRBJ2-7, the V gene TRBV7-9, with D perhaps given as TRBD1 or TRBD2 (6 bases each). The CDR3 has 14 residues. Trimming took 5 bases from V and 2 from J, leaving 13 bases between them. CDR1 is SEHNR and CDR2 is FQNEAQ in the germline V gene (reference sequence). The CDR3 coding sequence is TGTGCCAGCAGCGCGGGACACCGTGCCTACGAGCAGTACTTC. Its protein product is CASSAGHRAYEQYF.

The chain has TRBV28 and TRBJ2-3, with TRBD2 as a possible D gene (7 bases). This CDR3 is 13 amino acids long. Germline CDR1 MDHEN, CDR2 SYDVKM. Trimming removed 5 bases from V and 4 bases from J, with 10 bases in between. The CDR3 sequence: CASSGGAPDTQYF. CDR3 DNA sequence: TGTGCCAGCAGTGGGGGGGCGCCAGATACGCAGTATTTT.

The V gene is TRBV25-1, the J gene TRBJ2-2, with 11 nucleotides matching TRBD2. The V and J ends lost 6 bases and 3 bases, in that order; junction bases with no gene match: 6. The CDR3 spans 16 residues. Looked up from germline, CDR1 is MGHDK and CDR2 is SYGVNS. CDR3 nucleotide sequence: TGTGCCAGCAGCGATAGCGGGAGGGGGCACACCGGGGAGCTGTTTTTT. It specifies CASSDSGRGHTGELFF. The complete variable domain, with remaining parts taken from reference TRBV25-1 and TRBJ2-2, reads EADIYQTPRYLVIGTGKKITLECSQTMGHDKMYWYQQDPGMELHLIHYSYGVNSTEKGDLSSESTVSRIRTEHFPLTLESARPSHTSQYLCASSDSGRGHTGELFFGEGSRLTVL.

This chain connects TRBV30 to TRBJ2-1; D gene unclear. The CDR3 is made up of 15 amino acids. V was shortened by 1 base and J by 0 bases, with 10 bases between the two germline ends. The germline V gene has CDR1 GTSNPN and CDR2 SVGIG (reference sequence). CDR3 in amino acids: CAWSEWASSYNEQFF. In DNA form, the CDR3 reads TGTGCCTGGAGTGAGTGGGCGAGCTCCTACAATGAGCAGTTCTTC.

This rearrangement joins TRBV18 to TRBJ2-5; a weak D match, TRBD1 (5 bases). The CDR3 extends over 15 amino acids. Looked up from germline, CDR1 is KGHSH and CDR2 is LQKENI. V lost 5 bases to trimming and J lost 0 bases, with 13 bases between them. In nucleotides, the CDR3 is TGTGCCAGCTCAGAGCAACAGGAGTACCAAGAGACCCAGTACTTC. Its protein product is CASSEQQEYQETQYF.

CDR3 nucleotides: TGCGCCAGCAGCCAGTGGACTCTCGGCTATGGCTACACCTTC. Encoded protein: CASSQWTLGYGYTF. This chain connects TRBV4-1 to TRBJ1-2, with no clear D. Germline V gene lookup returns CDR1 MGHRA and CDR2 YSYEKL. The CDR3 is made up of 14 amino acids. Trimming took off 3 bases at V and 4 bases at J, with 12 bases between the two ends.

V and J are TRBV4-2 and TRBJ1-1; D ambiguous. Trimming removed 0 bases from V and 1 base from J, with 15 bases in between. CDR1 and CDR2 from the germline V gene are LGHNA and YNFKEQ. The CDR3 is 17 amino acids. The CDR3 loop reads CASSQDADERKNTEAFF. The CDR3 DNA is TGTGCCAGCAGCCAAGACGCGGACGAGAGGAAGAACACTGAAGCTTTCTTT.

The sample holds one count of this clone. The chain recombines TRBV4-2 with TRBJ1-3, with D perhaps matching TRBD1 (6 bases). The CDR3 has 15 residues. V was shortened by 5 bases and J by 4 bases, with 15 bases between the two germline ends. CDR1 is LGHNA and CDR2 is YNFKEQ in the germline V gene. As DNA, the CDR3 is TGTGCCAGCAGCTCGCCCGGGACAACAGGAAACACCATATATTTT. Its translation: CASSSPGTTGNTIYF.

This chain links TRBV19 with TRBJ2-5, with D possibly being TRBD1 (5 bases). V lost 9 bases and J lost 4, with 15 bases in between. The CDR3 consists of 13 residues. Germline assignment: CDR1 LNHDA and CDR2 SQIVND (reference sequence). This CDR3 reads CASRFGQGETQYF. As DNA, the CDR3 is TGTGCCAGCAGGTTTGGACAAGGAGAGACCCAGTACTTC.

J is TRBJ1-6 and V is TRBV5-4, with D hard to call. The length of the CDR3 is 15 residues. The V gene's germline CDR1 is SGHNT and CDR2 YYREEE (reference sequence). V was cut by 1 base and J by 5 bases, with 10 bases left in between. Here the CDR3 DNA reads TGTGCCAGCAGCTTGACGACGGGGAATAATTCACCCCTCCACTTT. Protein: CASSLTTGNNSPLHF.

This chain joins TRBV5-1 and TRBJ2-7; possibly TRBD1 for D (6 bases). The CDR3 contains 15 residues. Germline CDR1 reads SGHRS; CDR2 reads YFSETQ. Between the trimmed V and J ends, which lost 2 bases and 0 bases, there was a span of 12 bases. This CDR3 is CASSFDRTNSYEQYF. The CDR3 DNA follows: TGCGCCAGCAGCTTCGACAGGACGAACTCCTACGAGCAGTACTTC.

The chain joins TRBV25-1 to TRBJ2-5; D call uncertain. Trimming shortened V by 2 bases and J by 1 base, and 5 bases separated the two germline ends. CDR1 is MGHDK and CDR2 is SYGVNS in the germline V gene. This CDR3 has 13 amino acids. The CDR3 protein is CASSERIQETQYF. The CDR3 DNA is TGTGCCAGCAGTGAACGTATCCAAGAGACCCAGTACTTC.

DNA for the CDR3: TGTGCCAGCAGCGTACAGGGCGCTCACGAGCAGTACTTC. Amino acid sequence: CASSVQGAHEQYF. The V and J genes are TRBV7-9 and TRBJ2-7; the D gene is possibly TRBD1 (6 bases). The V end was cut by 5 bases, the J end by 5 bases, with 13 bases between. CDR1 and CDR2 from the germline V gene are SEHNR and FQNEAQ (reference sequence). This CDR3 region has 13 residues.

V is TRBV5-1 and J is TRBJ2-7; D unclear. The CDR3 extends over 14 amino acids. The germline gives CDR1 SGHRS, CDR2 YFSETQ. V lost 0 bases and J lost 3, with 10 bases in between. The CDR3 nucleotides are TGCGCCAGCAGCTTGGAACTACCTAACTACGAGCAGTACTTC. This gives the protein CASSLELPNYEQYF.

The chain carries TRBV5-8 and TRBJ1-5; 7 bases fit TRBD1. Per the germline V gene, CDR1 is SGHTS and CDR2 is YDEGEE. V shed 3 bases and J 4 bases; nucleotides not matched to a gene: 7. The CDR3 runs 15 residues. As DNA, the CDR3 is TGTGCCAGCAGCTCTTCCGGGACAGCAAATCAGCCCCAGCATTTT. This encodes CASSSSGTANQPQHF.

V usage is TRBV19 and J usage is TRBJ2-7, with 8 bases matching TRBD1. CDR1 and CDR2 (germline): LNHDA, SQIVND (reference sequence). V was pared by 4 bases and J by 3 bases, with 8 bases of the junction left unmatched. The CDR3 sequence is 15 residues long. The DNA for the CDR3 is TGTGCCAGTAGTACACCGGGACAGGCCTTCTACGAGCAGTACTTC. This codes for CASSTPGQAFYEQYF.

The chain carries TRBV18 and TRBJ2-5, with 9 bases that match TRBD1. Trimming cost V 2 bases and J 5 bases; bases outside gene matches: 6. Germline CDR1 KGHSH, CDR2 LQKENI. The CDR3 runs 15 residues. CDR3 sequence reads: CASSPSTGGWETQYF. The CDR3 DNA reads as TGTGCCAGCTCACCATCTACAGGGGGCTGGGAGACCCAGTACTTC.

This sequence joins TRBV19 and TRBJ1-2; TRBD1 is a possible D gene (5 bases). This CDR3 region has 15 residues. Deletions cut 8 bases from V and 4 bases from J, with 20 bases between. The germline V gene encodes CDR1 LNHDA and CDR2 SQIVND (reference sequence). The CDR3 nucleotides read TGTGCCAGTTTCTCCCCCAGGGACGGTGGCTATGGCTACACCTTC. The encoded protein is CASFSPRDGGYGYTF.

This clone was counted once. This sample includes further DNA sequences coding for the same CDR3. V gene TRBV29-1 combines with J gene TRBJ2-7; 8 bases match TRBD1. CDR3 length: 13 residues. From germline, CDR1 is SQVTM and CDR2 ANQGSEA. The V gene end was trimmed by 4 bases and the J gene end by 2 bases; junction bases not matched to a gene: 4. CDR3 coding DNA: TGCAGCGTTGGAGGGACAGGTACCTACGAGCAGTACTTC. It yields the protein CSVGGTGTYEQYF.

The CDR3 here is CLPGGNEQFF. The CDR3 nucleotides read TGCTTGCCGGGGGGCAATGAGCAGTTCTTC. The chain employs TRBV20-1 and TRBJ2-1; 7 bases are a match to TRBD2. The CDR3 consists of 10 residues. Per the germline V gene, CDR1 is DFQATT and CDR2 is SNEGSKA (reference sequence).

The gene calls are TRBV14 and TRBJ2-5; 10 bases map to TRBD1. From germline, CDR1 is SGHDN and CDR2 FVKESK. The CDR3 loop spans 16 amino acids. V gave up 4 bases and J gave up 2 bases; unmatched junction bases: 7. CDR3 in DNA: TGTGCCAGCAGCCTGTGGGGGACAGGGGAACAAGAGACCCAGTACTTC. This sequence encodes CASSLWGTGEQETQYF.

Concerning this clone: Within the sample, other DNA sequences also encode this same CDR3. The V and J genes are TRBV18 and TRBJ2-3; TRBD2 is a possible D gene (5 bases). With 0 bases removed from V and 3 bases from J, the gap between germline ends came to 10 bases. Germline V CDR1 and CDR2: KGHSH, LQKENI. This CDR3 comprises 15 residues. CDR3 nucleotide sequence: TGTGCCAGCTCACCACCGTCGGGGTTTACAGATACGCAGTATTTT. It translates to CASSPPSGFTDTQYF.

The chain combines TRBV7-9 with TRBJ2-1; D ambiguous. The CDR3 is made up of 14 amino acids. Trimming left V 6 bases short and J 5 bases short, with 14 bases between. Germline lookup yields CDR1 SEHNR and CDR2 FQNEAQ (reference sequence). CDR3 sequence (DNA): TGTGCCAGCAGGCTGATGGGGTTGCACAATGAGCAGTTCTTC. This sequence encodes CASRLMGLHNEQFF.

The genes are TRBV28 and TRBJ1-1, with a tentative D call TRBD1 (5 bases). Germline CDR1 reads MDHEN; CDR2 reads SYDVKM. Trimming shortened V by 2 bases and J by 4 bases, and 14 bases separated the two germline ends. This CDR3 spans 15 amino acids. This CDR3 is CASSLPGDGGTEAFF. Here the CDR3 DNA reads TGTGCCAGCAGTTTACCCGGGGACGGTGGCACTGAAGCTTTCTTT. Combining the CDR3 with reference TRBV28 and TRBJ1-1 gives the whole variable domain DVKVTQSSRYLVKRTGEKVFLECVQDMDHENMFWYRQDPGLGLRLIYFSYDVKMKEKGDIPEGYSVSREKKERFSLILESASTNQTSMYLCASSLPGDGGTEAFFGQGTRLTVV.

In the case of this clone: At one boundary the junction diverges from the germline segment, which might be a read error. This sequence joins TRBV7-2 and TRBJ2-5; D is undetermined. The germline gives CDR1 SGHTA, CDR2 FQGNSA. This CDR3 spans 11 amino acids. The CDR3 nucleotides are TGTGCCAGCAGCTTAGTGGCTGTTCCGGACTTC. It codes for CASSLVAVPDF.

This chain connects TRBV28 to TRBJ2-7; 8 bases match TRBD1. CDR3 length: 13 amino acids. V trimming: 7 bases; J trimming: 3 bases; junction bases outside the gene matches: 5. Germline values: CDR1 MDHEN, CDR2 SYDVKM. CDR3 sequence (DNA): TGTGCCAGCACAATGGGACAGGACTACGAGCAGTACTTC. This sequence encodes CASTMGQDYEQYF.

This chain joins TRBV27 and TRBJ2-1, with 13 bases aligning to TRBD2. The CDR3 has 14 amino acids. Germline lookup yields CDR1 MNHEY and CDR2 SMNVEV (reference sequence). Losses at the gene ends were 2 bases for V and 14 bases for J; bases not matched to a gene: 6. The CDR3 DNA is TGTGCCAGCAGTTTAGGACTAGCGGGAGACGAGGAGTTCTTC. This gives the protein CASSLGLAGDEEFF.

J is TRBJ2-7 and V is TRBV10-2; possibly TRBD2 for D (6 bases). This CDR3 contains 14 residues. The V end was cut by 8 bases, the J end by 6 bases, with 20 bases between. Germline V gene data show CDR1 as WSHSY and CDR2 as SAAADI. The CDR3, as DNA: TGCGCCAGCCGGGAGCGGTCCTTCTGGACCGAGCAGTACTTC. Translating gives CASRERSFWTEQYF.

CDR3 region: CASSDLAGAYEQYF. The CDR3 DNA follows: TGTGCCAGCAGTGACCTAGCGGGAGCCTACGAGCAGTACTTC. The chain recombines TRBV6-1 with TRBJ2-7; 10 nucleotides agree with TRBD2. The CDR3 loop spans 14 amino acids. V trimming: 3 bases; J trimming: 2 bases; junction bases outside the gene matches: 1. Germline assignment: CDR1 MNHNS and CDR2 SASEGT.